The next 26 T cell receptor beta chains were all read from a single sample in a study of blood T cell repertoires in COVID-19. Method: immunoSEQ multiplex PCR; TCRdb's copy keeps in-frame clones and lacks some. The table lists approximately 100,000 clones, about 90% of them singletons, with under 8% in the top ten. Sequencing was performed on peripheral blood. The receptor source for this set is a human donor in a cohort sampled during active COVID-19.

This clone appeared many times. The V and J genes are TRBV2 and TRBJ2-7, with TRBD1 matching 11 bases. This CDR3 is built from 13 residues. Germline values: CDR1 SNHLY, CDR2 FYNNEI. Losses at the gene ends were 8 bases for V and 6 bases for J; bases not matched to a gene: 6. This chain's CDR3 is CASGTGGIGEQYF. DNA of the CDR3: TGTGCCAGCGGGACAGGGGGGATCGGCGAGCAGTACTTC.

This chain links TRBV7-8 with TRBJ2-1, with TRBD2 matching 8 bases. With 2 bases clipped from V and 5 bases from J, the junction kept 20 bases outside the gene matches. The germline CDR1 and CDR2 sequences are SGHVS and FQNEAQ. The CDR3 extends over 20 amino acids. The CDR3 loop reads CASSLNPPGGAGGPHNEQFF. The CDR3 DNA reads TGTGCCAGCAGCTTAAACCCGCCGGGGGGGGCGGGAGGACCACACAATGAGCAGTTCTTC.

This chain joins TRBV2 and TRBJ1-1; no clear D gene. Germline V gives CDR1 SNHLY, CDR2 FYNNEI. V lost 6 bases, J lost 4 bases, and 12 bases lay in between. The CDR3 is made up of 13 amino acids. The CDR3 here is CASRLNRATEAFF. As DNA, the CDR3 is TGTGCCAGCAGGCTCAATAGAGCCACTGAAGCTTTCTTT.

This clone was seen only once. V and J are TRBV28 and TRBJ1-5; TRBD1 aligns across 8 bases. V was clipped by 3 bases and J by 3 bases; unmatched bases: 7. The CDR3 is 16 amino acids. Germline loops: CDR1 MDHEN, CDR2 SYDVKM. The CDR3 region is CASSFQGQGHNQPQHF. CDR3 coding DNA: TGTGCCAGCAGTTTTCAAGGACAGGGACACAATCAGCCCCAGCATTTT.

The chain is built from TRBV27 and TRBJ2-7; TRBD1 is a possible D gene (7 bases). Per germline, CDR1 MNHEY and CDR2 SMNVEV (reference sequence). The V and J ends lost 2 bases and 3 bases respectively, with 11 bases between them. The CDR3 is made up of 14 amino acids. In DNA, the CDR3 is TGTGCCAGCAGTTTACAGGGGGGCAACTACGAGCAGTACTTC. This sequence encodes CASSLQGGNYEQYF.

The CDR3 is CASSLRRGTEAFF. The CDR3 DNA is TGTGCCAGCAGCTTACGCAGGGGCACTGAAGCTTTCTTT. This sequence joins TRBV7-2 and TRBJ1-1; TRBD1 is a possible D gene (6 bases). Germline assignment: CDR1 SGHTA and CDR2 FQGNSA. The CDR3 is 13 residues long. The V end lost 2 bases, the J end lost 4 bases, and 8 bases lay between the germline ends.

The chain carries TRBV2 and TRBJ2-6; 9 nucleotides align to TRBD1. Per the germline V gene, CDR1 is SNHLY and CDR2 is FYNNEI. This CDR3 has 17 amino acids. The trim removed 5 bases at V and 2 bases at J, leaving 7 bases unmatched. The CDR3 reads CASSLDRGVPGANVLTF. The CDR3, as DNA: TGTGCCAGCAGTTTAGACAGGGGGGTGCCTGGGGCCAACGTCCTGACTTTC.

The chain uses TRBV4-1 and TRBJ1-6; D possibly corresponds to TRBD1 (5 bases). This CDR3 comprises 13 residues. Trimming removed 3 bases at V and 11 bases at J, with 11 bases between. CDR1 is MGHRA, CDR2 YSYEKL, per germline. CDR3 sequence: CASSHIGDPPLHF. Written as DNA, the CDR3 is TGCGCCAGCAGCCATATAGGGGATCCACCCCTCCACTTT.

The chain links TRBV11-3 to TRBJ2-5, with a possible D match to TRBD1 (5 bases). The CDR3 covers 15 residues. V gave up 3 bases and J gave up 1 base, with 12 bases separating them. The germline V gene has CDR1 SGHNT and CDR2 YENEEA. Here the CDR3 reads CASSFTLGPQETQYF. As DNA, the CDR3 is TGTGCCAGCAGCTTTACTTTGGGGCCCCAAGAGACCCAGTACTTC. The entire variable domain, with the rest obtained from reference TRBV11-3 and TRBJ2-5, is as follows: EAGVVQSPRYKIIEKKQPVAFWCNPISGHNTLYWYLQNLGQGPELLIRYENEEAVDDSQLPKDRFSAERLKGVDSTLKIQPAELGDSAVYLCASSFTLGPQETQYFGPGTRLLVL.

The CDR3, as DNA: TGCAGCGTGTCCCGGGGGGCGTATTTGTCTGACACCGGGGAGCTGTTTTTT. It translates to CSVSRGAYLSDTGELFF. The J gene is TRBJ2-2, the V gene TRBV29-1, with D tentatively TRBD2 (7 bases). The CDR3 has 17 residues. Germline V gives CDR1 SQVTM, CDR2 ANQGSEA. The V and J ends lost 6 bases and 3 bases respectively, with 23 bases between them.

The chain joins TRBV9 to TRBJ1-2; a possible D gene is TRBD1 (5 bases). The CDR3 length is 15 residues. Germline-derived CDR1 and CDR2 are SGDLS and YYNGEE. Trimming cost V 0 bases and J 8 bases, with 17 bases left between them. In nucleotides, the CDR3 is TGTGCCAGCAGCGTAGCTGAGGGGACTACTCAGGGCTACACCTTC. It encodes CASSVAEGTTQGYTF.

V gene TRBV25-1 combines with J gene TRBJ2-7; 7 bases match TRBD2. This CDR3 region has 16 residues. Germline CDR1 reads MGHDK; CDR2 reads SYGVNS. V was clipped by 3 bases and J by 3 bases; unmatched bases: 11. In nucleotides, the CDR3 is TGTGCCAGCAGTGATTCCCTCGGGGGGTTGGACTACGAGCAGTACTTC. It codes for CASSDSLGGLDYEQYF.

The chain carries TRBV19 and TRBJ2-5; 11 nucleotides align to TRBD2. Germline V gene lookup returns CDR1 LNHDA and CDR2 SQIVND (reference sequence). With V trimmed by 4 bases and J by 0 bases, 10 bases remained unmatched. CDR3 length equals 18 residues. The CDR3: CASSNRATSGTNQETQYF. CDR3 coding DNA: TGTGCCAGTAGTAACAGGGCGACTAGCGGGACGAACCAAGAGACCCAGTACTTC.

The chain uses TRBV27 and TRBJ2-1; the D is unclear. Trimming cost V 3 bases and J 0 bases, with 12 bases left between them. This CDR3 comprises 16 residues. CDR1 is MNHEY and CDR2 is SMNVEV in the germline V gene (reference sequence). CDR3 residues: CASSFEWASSYNEQFF. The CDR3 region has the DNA TGTGCCAGCAGTTTCGAGTGGGCGAGCTCCTACAATGAGCAGTTCTTC.

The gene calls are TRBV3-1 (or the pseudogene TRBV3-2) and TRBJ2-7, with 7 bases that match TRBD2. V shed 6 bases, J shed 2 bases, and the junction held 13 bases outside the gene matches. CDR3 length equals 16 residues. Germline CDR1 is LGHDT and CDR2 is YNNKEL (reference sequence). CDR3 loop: CASRRGGASGTYEQYF. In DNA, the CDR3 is TGTGCCAGCAGACGGGGCGGGGCTAGCGGTACCTACGAGCAGTACTTC.

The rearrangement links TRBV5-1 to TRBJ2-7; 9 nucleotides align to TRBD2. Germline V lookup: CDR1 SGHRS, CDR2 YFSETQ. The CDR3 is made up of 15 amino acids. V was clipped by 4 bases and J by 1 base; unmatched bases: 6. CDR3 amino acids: CASSVIAGASYEQYF. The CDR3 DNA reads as TGCGCCAGCAGCGTGATAGCGGGAGCGTCCTACGAGCAGTACTTC.

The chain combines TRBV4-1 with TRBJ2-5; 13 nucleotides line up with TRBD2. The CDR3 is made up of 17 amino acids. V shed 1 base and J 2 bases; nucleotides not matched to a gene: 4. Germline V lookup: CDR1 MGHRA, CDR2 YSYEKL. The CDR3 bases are TGCGCCAGCAGCCAAGGGGGGACTAGCGGGAAGCAAGAGACCCAGTACTTC. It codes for CASSQGGTSGKQETQYF.

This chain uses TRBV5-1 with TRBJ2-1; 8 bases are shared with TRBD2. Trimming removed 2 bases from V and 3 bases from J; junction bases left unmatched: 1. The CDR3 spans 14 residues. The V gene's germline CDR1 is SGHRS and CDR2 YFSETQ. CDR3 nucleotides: TGCGCCAGCAGCTTTAGCGGGAACTACAATGAGCAGTTCTTC. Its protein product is CASSFSGNYNEQFF. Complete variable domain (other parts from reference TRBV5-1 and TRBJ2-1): KAGVTQTPRYLIKTRGQQVTLSCSPISGHRSVSWYQQTPGQGLQFLFEYFSETQRNKGNFPGRFSGRQFSNSRSEMNVSTLELGDSALYLCASSFSGNYNEQFFGPGTRLTVL.

This CDR3 is CASSLDGVWSPLHF. In DNA, the CDR3 is TGTGCCAGCAGCTTGGACGGGGTATGGTCACCCCTCCACTTT. The V gene is TRBV5-6, the J gene TRBJ1-6; D unclear. The CDR3 runs 14 residues. Trimming removed 0 bases from V and 10 bases from J, with 11 bases in between. CDR1 SGHDT and CDR2 YYEEEE come from the germline V gene.

CDR3 sequence reads: CASSDFAVSFNQPQHF. The CDR3 DNA sequence: TGTGCCAGCAGTGATTTCGCAGTCTCCTTTAATCAGCCCCAGCATTTT. The chain recombines TRBV2 with TRBJ1-5; D not certain. V lost 3 bases and J lost 4, with 16 bases in between. The CDR3 is 16 amino acids. Germline lookup yields CDR1 SNHLY and CDR2 FYNNEI.

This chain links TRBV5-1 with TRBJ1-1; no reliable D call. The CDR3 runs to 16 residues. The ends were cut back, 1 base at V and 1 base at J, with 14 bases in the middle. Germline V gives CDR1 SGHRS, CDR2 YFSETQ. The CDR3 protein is CASSLYPGLGNTEAFF. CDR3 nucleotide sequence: TGCGCCAGCAGCTTGTATCCAGGTCTGGGGAACACTGAAGCTTTCTTT. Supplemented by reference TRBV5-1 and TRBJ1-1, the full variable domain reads KAGVTQTPRYLIKTRGQQVTLSCSPISGHRSVSWYQQTPGQGLQFLFEYFSETQRNKGNFPGRFSGRQFSNSRSEMNVSTLELGDSALYLCASSLYPGLGNTEAFFGQGTRLTVV.

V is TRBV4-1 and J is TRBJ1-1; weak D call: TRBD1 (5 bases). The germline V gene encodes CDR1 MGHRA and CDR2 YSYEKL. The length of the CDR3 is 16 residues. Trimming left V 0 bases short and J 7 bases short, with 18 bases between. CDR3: CASSQDPRTGGREAFF. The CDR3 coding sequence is TGCGCCAGCAGCCAAGATCCTAGAACAGGCGGCCGTGAAGCTTTCTTT.

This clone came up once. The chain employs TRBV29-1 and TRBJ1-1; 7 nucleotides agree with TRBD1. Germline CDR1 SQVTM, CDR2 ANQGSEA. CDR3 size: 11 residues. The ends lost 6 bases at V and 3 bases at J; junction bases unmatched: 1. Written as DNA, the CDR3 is TGCAGCGTAACAGGGGACACTGAAGCTTTCTTT. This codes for CSVTGDTEAFF.

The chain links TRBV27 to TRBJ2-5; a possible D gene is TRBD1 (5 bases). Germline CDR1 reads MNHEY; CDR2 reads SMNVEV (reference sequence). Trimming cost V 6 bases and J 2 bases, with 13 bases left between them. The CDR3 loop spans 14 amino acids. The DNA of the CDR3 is TGTGCCAGCAGCTCGTTGGACAAGCAAGAGACCCAGTACTTC. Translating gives CASSSLDKQETQYF.

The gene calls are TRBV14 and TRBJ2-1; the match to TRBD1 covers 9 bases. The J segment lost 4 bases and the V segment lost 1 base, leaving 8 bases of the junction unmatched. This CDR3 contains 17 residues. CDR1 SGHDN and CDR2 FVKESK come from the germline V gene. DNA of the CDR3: TGTGCCAGCAGCCAAGCCCCGGGACAGGGAAGATACAATGAGCAGTTCTTC. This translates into CASSQAPGQGRYNEQFF.

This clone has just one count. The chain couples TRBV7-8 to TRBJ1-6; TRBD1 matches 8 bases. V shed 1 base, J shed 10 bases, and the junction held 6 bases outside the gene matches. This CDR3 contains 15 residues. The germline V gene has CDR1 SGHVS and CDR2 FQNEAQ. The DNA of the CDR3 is TGTGCCAGCAGCTTAGTTTCAGGGGGCCGGTCACCCCTCCACTTT. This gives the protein CASSLVSGGRSPLHF.